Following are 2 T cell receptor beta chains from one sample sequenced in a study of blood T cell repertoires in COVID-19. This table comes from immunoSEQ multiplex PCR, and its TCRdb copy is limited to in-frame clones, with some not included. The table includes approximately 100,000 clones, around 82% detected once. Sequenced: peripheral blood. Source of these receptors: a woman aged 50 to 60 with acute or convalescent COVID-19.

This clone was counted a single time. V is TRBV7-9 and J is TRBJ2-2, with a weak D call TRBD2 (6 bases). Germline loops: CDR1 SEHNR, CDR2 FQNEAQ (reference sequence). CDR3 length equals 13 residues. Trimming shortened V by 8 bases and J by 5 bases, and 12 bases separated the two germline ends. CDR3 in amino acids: CASGMEGTGELFF. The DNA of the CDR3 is TGTGCCAGCGGTATGGAGGGAACCGGGGAGCTGTTTTTT.

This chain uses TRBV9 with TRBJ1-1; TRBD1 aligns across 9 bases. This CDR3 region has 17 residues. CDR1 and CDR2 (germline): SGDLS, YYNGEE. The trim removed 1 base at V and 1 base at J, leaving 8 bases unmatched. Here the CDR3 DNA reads TGTGCCAGCAGCGTAAGGTCCGGGACAGGGAGGAACACTGAAGCTTTCTTT. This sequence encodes CASSVRSGTGRNTEAFF.